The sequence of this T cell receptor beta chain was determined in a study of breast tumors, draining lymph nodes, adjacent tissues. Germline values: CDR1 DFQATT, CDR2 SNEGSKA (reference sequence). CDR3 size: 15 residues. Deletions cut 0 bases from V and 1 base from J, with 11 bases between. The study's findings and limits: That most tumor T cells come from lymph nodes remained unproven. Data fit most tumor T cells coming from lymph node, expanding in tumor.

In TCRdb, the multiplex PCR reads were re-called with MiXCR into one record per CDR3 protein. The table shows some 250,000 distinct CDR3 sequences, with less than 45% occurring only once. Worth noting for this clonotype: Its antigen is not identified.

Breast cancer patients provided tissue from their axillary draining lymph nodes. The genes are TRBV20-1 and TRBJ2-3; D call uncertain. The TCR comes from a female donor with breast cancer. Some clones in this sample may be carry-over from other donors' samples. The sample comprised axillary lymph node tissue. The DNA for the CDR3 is TGCAGTGCTAGAGATAGACTTTTGGGCACAGATACGCAGTATTTT. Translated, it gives CSARDRLLGTDTQYF.